What follows are 14 T cell receptor beta chains derived from one specimen sequenced in a study of blood T cell repertoires in COVID-19. The table came from immunoSEQ multiplex PCR; TCRdb's copy has only in-frame clones and leaves some out. The sample records 150,000 to 170,000 clones, 83% being singletons. The specimen sequenced was peripheral blood. These TCRs come from a woman in her sixties or seventies with COVID-19, enrolled during active disease.

The J gene is TRBJ2-1, the V gene TRBV5-1; 7 bases map to TRBD1. Germline V gene data show CDR1 as SGHRS and CDR2 as YFSETQ. With V trimmed by 0 bases and J by 3 bases, 9 bases remained unmatched. The CDR3 runs to 17 residues. The CDR3 loop reads CASSLDSMGQSYNEQFF. In nucleotides, the CDR3 is TGCGCCAGCAGCTTGGATTCCATGGGACAGAGCTACAATGAGCAGTTCTTC. The full variable domain, in which reference TRBV5-1 and TRBJ2-1 provide the parts outside the CDR3, is KAGVTQTPRYLIKTRGQQVTLSCSPISGHRSVSWYQQTPGQGLQFLFEYFSETQRNKGNFPGRFSGRQFSNSRSEMNVSTLELGDSALYLCASSLDSMGQSYNEQFFGPGTRLTVL.

The CDR3 coding sequence is TGTGCCAGCAGCAACCGACAGGGCACAGATACGCAGTATTTT. Amino acids: CASSNRQGTDTQYF. The J gene is TRBJ2-3, the V gene TRBV7-8; D is perhaps TRBD1 (6 bases). The length of the CDR3 is 14 residues. From germline, CDR1 is SGHVS and CDR2 FQNEAQ. V was trimmed by 5 bases and J by 1 base, leaving 10 bases between them. Drawing the rest from reference TRBV7-8 and TRBJ2-3, the complete variable domain is GAGVSQSPRYKVAKRGQDVALRCDPISGHVSLFWYQQALGQGPEFLTYFQNEAQLDKSGLPSDRFFAERPEGSVSTLKIQRTQQEDSAVYLCASSNRQGTDTQYFGPGTRLTVL.

This clone was observed once. The genes are TRBV4-1 and TRBJ2-7; a weak D match, TRBD1 (5 bases). Trimming shortened V by 5 bases and J by 2 bases, and 10 bases separated the two germline ends. Germline V lookup: CDR1 MGHRA, CDR2 YSYEKL. CDR3 size: 13 residues. The CDR3, as DNA: TGCGCCAGCAGCTTCGACAGAGCCTACGAGCAGTACTTC. Amino acid sequence: CASSFDRAYEQYF.

V gene TRBV6-5 combines with J gene TRBJ1-1; 7 bases map to TRBD1. CDR1 and CDR2 (germline): MNHEY, SVGAGI. The V segment lost 5 bases and the J segment 0 bases; nucleotides outside the gene matches: 3. The CDR3 sequence is 14 residues long. The CDR3 sequence: CASSRDRVNTEAFF. The CDR3 DNA is TGTGCCAGCAGTCGAGACAGGGTGAACACTGAAGCTTTCTTT.

This clone was detected once. The chain uses TRBV18 and TRBJ2-4; 9 bases fit TRBD2. The germline gives CDR1 KGHSH, CDR2 LQKENI. The CDR3 has 16 amino acids. Trimming cost V 2 bases and J 9 bases; bases outside gene matches: 11. The CDR3 DNA reads TGTGCCAGCTCACCAAATAGCGGGAGCTCCGCAAGCATTCAGTACTTC. This encodes CASSPNSGSSASIQYF.

This chain joins TRBV6-4 and TRBJ1-1, with TRBD1 as a possible D gene (5 bases). CDR3 length equals 13 residues. Germline-derived CDR1 and CDR2 are MRHNA and SNTAGT. V gave up 5 bases and J gave up 6 bases, with 13 bases separating them. Here the CDR3 reads CASSPSGLAEAFF. The DNA of the CDR3 is TGTGCCAGCAGTCCATCAGGGTTGGCTGAAGCTTTCTTT.

This chain joins TRBV9 and TRBJ2-2, with D hard to call. Germline V gives CDR1 SGDLS, CDR2 YYNGEE. Trimming left V 0 bases short and J 10 bases short, with 4 bases between. This CDR3 has 11 amino acids. CDR3 DNA sequence: TGTGCCAGCAGCGTAGGAGAGGAGCTGTTTTTT. It translates to CASSVGEELFF.

The chain joins TRBV6-5 to TRBJ1-5; TRBD1 aligns across 7 bases. Looked up from germline, CDR1 is MNHEY and CDR2 is SVGAGI. There are 14 residues in the CDR3. The V segment lost 6 bases and the J segment 3 bases; nucleotides outside the gene matches: 5. CDR3 nucleotides: TGTGCCAGCAGGCTCGACAGGGACAATCAGCCCCAGCATTTT. This gives the protein CASRLDRDNQPQHF.

Comment on this clone: The same CDR3 arises from other DNA sequences in this sample as well. This chain links TRBV3-1 (or the pseudogene TRBV3-2) with TRBJ1-2; 9 positions match TRBD1. CDR3 length: 13 residues. CDR1 and CDR2 from the germline V gene are LGHDT and YNNKEL (reference sequence). V was pared by 3 bases and J by 7 bases, with 3 bases of the junction left unmatched. CDR3 coding DNA: TGTGCCAGCAGCCAGGGACAGGGAGTTGGCTACACCTTC. Its protein is CASSQGQGVGYTF.

The V and J genes are TRBV28 and TRBJ1-1; tentatively, D is TRBD1 (5 bases). The CDR3 covers 15 residues. Per the germline V gene, CDR1 is MDHEN and CDR2 is SYDVKM. The germline V and J ends were trimmed by 3 bases and 4 bases, with 15 bases remaining between them. The CDR3 region has the DNA TGTGCCAGCAGTTTTCTTAGGGGCCGGAGCACTGAAGCTTTCTTT. The encoded protein is CASSFLRGRSTEAFF.

The chain combines TRBV9 with TRBJ1-5, with 8 bases fitting TRBD1. Trimming took 0 bases from V and 6 from J; bases not matched to a gene: 5. The CDR3 runs 15 residues. Germline CDR1 is SGDLS and CDR2 is YYNGEE. In DNA form, the CDR3 reads TGTGCCAGCAGCGTAGCCGCAGGGGGCCTTCAGCCCCAGCATTTT. Amino acid sequence: CASSVAAGGLQPQHF.

CDR3 amino acids: CARSLFRADEQFF. The CDR3 coding sequence is TGTGCCAGAAGCTTGTTCAGGGCTGATGAGCAGTTCTTC. The chain combines TRBV5-3 with TRBJ2-1; D possibly corresponds to TRBD1 (5 bases). TRBV5-3 is reported as an ORF; its role is uncertain. The CDR3 spans 13 residues. The V and J ends lost 1 base and 8 bases respectively, with 10 bases between them.

J is TRBJ1-2 and V is TRBV5-5, with D possibly TRBD1 on 6 matching bases. V gave up 4 bases and J gave up 5 bases, with 12 bases separating them. This CDR3 contains 13 residues. CDR1 is SGHKS, CDR2 YYEKEE, per germline (reference sequence). The CDR3 nucleotides are TGTGCCAGCAGCCCCCTAGGGACATATGGCTACACCTTC. Translation: CASSPLGTYGYTF. Using reference TRBV5-5 and TRBJ1-2 for the parts outside the CDR3, the full variable domain is DAGVTQSPTHLIKTRGQQVTLRCSPISGHKSVSWYQQVLGQGPQFIFQYYEKEERGRGNFPDRFSARQFPNYSSELNVNALLLGDSALYLCASSPLGTYGYTFGSGTRLTVV.

This rearrangement joins TRBV2 to TRBJ1-3; 7 nucleotides match TRBD1. This CDR3 spans 11 amino acids. The J segment lost 15 bases and the V segment lost 6 bases, leaving 8 bases of the junction unmatched. Germline V gene lookup returns CDR1 SNHLY and CDR2 FYNNEI. In nucleotides, the CDR3 is TGTGCCAGCAGAGATACAGGGGTCGAATATTTT. Its translation is CASRDTGVEYF.